This is a list of T cell receptor beta chains from one sample in a study of T cells in Graves' hyperthyroidism and ophthalmopathy. One entry per CDR3 protein, called by TCRdb with MiXCR from the multiplex PCR reads. The profile shows around 480,000 distinct CDR3 sequences, approximately 14% of them singletons. Sample: blood. The receptors originated from a woman under 30 with Graves' hyperthyroidism. Both conserved end residues are part of each CDR3. D genes are given only for firm matches. Clone size, where shown, is once, few, many, or a class for clones that have expanded.

clone size	V gene	J gene	D gene	CDR3 protein	CDR3 DNA
-	TRBV5-4	TRBJ2-3	-	CASSGPIADTQYF	TGTGCCAGCAGCGGACCAATAGCGGATACGCAGTATTTT
-	TRBV20-1	TRBJ2-1	TRBD2	CSARPSGRAPGQFF	TGCAGTGCCAGACCTAGCGGGAGGGCCCCGGGGCAGTTCTTC
many	TRBV29-1	TRBJ2-2	TRBD2	CSVTSGMYTGELFF	TGCAGCGTGACTAGCGGGATGTACACCGGGGAGCTGTTTTTT
few	TRBV6-1	TRBJ1-2	-	CASPPSGTNYGYTF	TGTGCCAGCCCGCCGAGCGGAACTAACTATGGCTACACCTTC
-	TRBV4-1	TRBJ2-1	TRBD1	CASSSQGQGDNEQFF	TGCGCCAGCAGCTCACAAGGACAGGGAGACAATGAGCAGTTCTTC
-	TRBV29-1	TRBJ2-5	TRBD2	CSARLAEETQYF	TGCAGCGCCCGACTAGCGGAAGAGACCCAGTACTTC
-	TRBV5-6	TRBJ1-1	TRBD1	CASSGDRSTEAFF	TGTGCCAGCAGTGGGGACAGGAGTACTGAAGCTTTCTTT
-	TRBV30	TRBJ1-3	-	CAWIKRAGLNTIYF	TGTGCCTGGATAAAGAGGGCCGGGTTAAACACCATATATTTT
many	TRBV27	TRBJ2-5	-	CASSPNTWGETQYF	TGTGCCAGCAGTCCCAACACTTGGGGGGAGACCCAGTACTTC
many	TRBV6-1	TRBJ2-7	-	CASIGRYEQYF	TGTGCCAGCATCGGCCGCTACGAGCAGTACTTC
many	TRBV3-1	TRBJ2-1	TRBD2	CASSPAMGLALYEQFF	TGTGCCAGCAGCCCAGCGATGGGACTAGCGTTGTATGAGCAGTTCTTC
few	TRBV11-2	TRBJ1-2	-	CASSFPQRAFYGYTF	TGTGCCAGCAGCTTCCCTCAACGGGCCTTCTATGGCTACACCTTC
-	TRBV20-1	TRBJ2-1	-	CSARLPLTGGNEQFF	TGCAGTGCTAGGCTGCCTCTTACTGGAGGGAATGAGCAGTTCTTC
many	TRBV24-1	TRBJ1-2	-	CATSEGGNYGYTF	TGTGCCACCAGTGAAGGCGGTAACTATGGCTACACCTTC
few	TRBV24-1	TRBJ1-2	-	CATSDSLEDGYTF	TGTGCCACCAGTGATTCTCTTGAGGATGGCTACACCTTC
many	TRBV2	TRBJ2-5	TRBD2	CASTASGSVGETQYF	TGTGCCAGCACGGCTAGCGGGAGCGTGGGAGAGACCCAGTACTTC
many	TRBV30	TRBJ2-7	-	CAWSVYPTYEQYF	TGTGCCTGGAGTGTTTACCCCACCTACGAGCAGTACTTC